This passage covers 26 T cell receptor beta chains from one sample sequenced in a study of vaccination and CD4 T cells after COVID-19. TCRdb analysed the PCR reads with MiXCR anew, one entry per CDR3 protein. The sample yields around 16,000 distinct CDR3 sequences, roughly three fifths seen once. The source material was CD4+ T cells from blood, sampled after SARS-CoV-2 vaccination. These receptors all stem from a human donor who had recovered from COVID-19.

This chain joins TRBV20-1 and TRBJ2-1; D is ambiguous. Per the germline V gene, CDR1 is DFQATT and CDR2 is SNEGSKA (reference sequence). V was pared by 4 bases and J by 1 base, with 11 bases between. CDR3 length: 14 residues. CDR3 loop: CSAMALLSYNEQFF. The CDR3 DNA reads TGCAGTGCTATGGCACTCCTATCCTACAATGAGCAGTTCTTC.

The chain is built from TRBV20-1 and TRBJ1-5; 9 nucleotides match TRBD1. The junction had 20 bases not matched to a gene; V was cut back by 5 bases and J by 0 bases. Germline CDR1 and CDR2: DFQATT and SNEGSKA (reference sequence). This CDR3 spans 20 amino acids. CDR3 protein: CSAGLGQGKRGGFSNQPQHF. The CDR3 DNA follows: TGCAGTGCTGGGTTGGGACAGGGAAAGAGAGGTGGGTTTAGCAATCAGCCCCAGCATTTT.

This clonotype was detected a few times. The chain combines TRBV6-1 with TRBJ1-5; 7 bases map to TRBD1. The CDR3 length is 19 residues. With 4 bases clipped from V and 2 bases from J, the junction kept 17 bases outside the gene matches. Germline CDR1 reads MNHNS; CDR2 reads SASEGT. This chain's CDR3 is CASSGRWQGGGGGNQPQHF. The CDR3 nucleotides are TGTGCCAGCAGTGGCCGTTGGCAGGGGGGCGGTGGAGGCAATCAGCCCCAGCATTTT.

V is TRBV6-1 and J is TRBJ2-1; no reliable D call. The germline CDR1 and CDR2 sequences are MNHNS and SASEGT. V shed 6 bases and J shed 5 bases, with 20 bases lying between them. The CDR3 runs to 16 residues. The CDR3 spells CASRVSSVRTHNEQFF. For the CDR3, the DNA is TGTGCCAGCAGGGTGTCTTCGGTCAGGACCCACAATGAGCAGTTCTTC.

The CDR3 nucleotides are TGTGCCAGTAAAATGGGAGGGGGCGGTCGCACCGGGGAGCTGTTTTTT. This encodes CASKMGGGGRTGELFF. V is TRBV19 and J is TRBJ2-2; D tentatively reads TRBD1 or TRBD2 (7 bases each). The CDR3 spans 16 residues. V lost 7 bases and J lost 4, with 19 bases in between. Germline assignment: CDR1 LNHDA and CDR2 SQIVND (reference sequence).

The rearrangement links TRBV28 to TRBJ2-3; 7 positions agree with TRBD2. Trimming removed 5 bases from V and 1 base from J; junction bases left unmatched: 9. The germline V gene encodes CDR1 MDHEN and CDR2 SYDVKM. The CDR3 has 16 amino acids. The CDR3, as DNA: TGTGCCAGCAGTCTCGGACTAGGTTCTGGCACAGATACGCAGTATTTT. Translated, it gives CASSLGLGSGTDTQYF.

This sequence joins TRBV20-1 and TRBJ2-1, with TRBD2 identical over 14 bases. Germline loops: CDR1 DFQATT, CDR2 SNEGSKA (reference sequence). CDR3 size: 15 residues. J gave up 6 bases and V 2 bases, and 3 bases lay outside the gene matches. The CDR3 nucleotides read TGCAGTGCTAGAAGAGGGACTAGCGGGAGCAATGAGCAGTTCTTC. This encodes CSARRGTSGSNEQFF.

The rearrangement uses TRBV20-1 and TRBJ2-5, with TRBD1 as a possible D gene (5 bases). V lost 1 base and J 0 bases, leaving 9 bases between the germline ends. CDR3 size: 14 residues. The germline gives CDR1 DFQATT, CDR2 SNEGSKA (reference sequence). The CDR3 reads CSARGRQYQETQYF. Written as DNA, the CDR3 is TGCAGTGCTAGAGGCCGACAGTACCAAGAGACCCAGTACTTC.

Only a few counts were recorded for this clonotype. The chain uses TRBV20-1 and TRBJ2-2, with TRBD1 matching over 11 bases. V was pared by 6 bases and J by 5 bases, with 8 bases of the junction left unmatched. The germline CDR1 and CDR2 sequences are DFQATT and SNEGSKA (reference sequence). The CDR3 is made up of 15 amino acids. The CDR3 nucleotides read TGCAGTGCCCGGGGACAGGGGGGAAGGACCGGGGAGCTGTTTTTT. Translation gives CSARGQGGRTGELFF.

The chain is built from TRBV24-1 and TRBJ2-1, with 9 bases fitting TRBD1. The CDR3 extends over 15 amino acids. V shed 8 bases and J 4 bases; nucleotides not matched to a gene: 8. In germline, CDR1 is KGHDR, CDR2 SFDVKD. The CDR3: CATTGVDRGYNEQFF. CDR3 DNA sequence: TGTGCCACCACTGGGGTGGACAGGGGTTACAATGAGCAGTTCTTC.

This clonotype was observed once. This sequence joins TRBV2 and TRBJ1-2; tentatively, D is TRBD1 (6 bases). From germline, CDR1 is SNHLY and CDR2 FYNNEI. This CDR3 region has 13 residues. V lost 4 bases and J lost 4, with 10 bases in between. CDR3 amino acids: CASSVGQLYGYTF. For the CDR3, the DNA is TGTGCCAGCAGTGTGGGACAACTCTATGGCTACACCTTC.

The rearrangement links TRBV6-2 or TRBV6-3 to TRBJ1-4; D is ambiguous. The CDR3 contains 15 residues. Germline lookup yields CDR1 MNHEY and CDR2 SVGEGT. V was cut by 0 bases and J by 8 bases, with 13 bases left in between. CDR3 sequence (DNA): TGTGCCAGCAGTTACTCGACGGTGTTTGGAGAAAAACTGTTTTTT. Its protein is CASSYSTVFGEKLFF.

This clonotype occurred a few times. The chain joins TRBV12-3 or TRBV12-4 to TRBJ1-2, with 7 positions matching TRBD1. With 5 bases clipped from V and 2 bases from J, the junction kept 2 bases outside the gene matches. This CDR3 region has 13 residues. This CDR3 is CASSPGQNYGYTF. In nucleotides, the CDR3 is TGTGCCAGCAGTCCGGGACAGAACTATGGCTACACCTTC.

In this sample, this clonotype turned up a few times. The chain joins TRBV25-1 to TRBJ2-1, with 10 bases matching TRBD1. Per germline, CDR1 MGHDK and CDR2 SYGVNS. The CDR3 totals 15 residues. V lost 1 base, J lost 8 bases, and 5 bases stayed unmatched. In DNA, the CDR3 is TGTGCCAGCAGTGAATCAGGGACAGGGGAGGATGAGCAGTTCTTC. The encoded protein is CASSESGTGEDEQFF.

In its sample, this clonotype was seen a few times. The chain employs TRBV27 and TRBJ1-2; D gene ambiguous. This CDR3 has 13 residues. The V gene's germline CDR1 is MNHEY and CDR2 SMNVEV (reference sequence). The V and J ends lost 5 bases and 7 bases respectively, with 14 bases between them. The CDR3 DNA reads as TGTGCCAGCAGTCAGAAACCTACAGCTGGCTACACCTTC. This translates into CASSQKPTAGYTF.

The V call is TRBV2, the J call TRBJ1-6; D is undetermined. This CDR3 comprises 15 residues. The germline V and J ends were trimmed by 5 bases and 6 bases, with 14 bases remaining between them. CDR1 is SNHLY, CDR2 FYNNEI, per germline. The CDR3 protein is CASSSHKAPNSPLHF. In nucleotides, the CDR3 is TGTGCCAGCAGTAGTCATAAGGCCCCTAATTCACCCCTCCACTTT.

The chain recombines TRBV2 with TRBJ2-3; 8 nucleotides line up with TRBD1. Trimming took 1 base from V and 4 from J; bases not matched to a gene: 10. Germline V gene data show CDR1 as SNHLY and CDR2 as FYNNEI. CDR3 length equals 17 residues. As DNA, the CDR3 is TGTGCCAGCAGTGAAGTTATGGCAGGGGGCTGGGCAGATACGCAGTATTTT. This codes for CASSEVMAGGWADTQYF.

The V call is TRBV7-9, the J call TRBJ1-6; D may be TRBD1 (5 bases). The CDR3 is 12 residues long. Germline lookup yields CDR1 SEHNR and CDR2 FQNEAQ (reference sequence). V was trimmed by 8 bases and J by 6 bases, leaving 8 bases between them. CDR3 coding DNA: TGTGCCAGCGGGACGGTTAATTCACCCCTCCACTTT. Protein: CASGTVNSPLHF.

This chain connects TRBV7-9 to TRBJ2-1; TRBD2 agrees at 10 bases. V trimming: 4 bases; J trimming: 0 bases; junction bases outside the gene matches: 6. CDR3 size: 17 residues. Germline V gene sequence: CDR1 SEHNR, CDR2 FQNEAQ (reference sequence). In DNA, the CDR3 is TGTGCCAGCAGCTGGAGGTCTAGCGGGAGCTCCTACAATGAGCAGTTCTTC. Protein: CASSWRSSGSSYNEQFF. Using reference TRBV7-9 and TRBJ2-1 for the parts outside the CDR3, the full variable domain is DTGVSQNPRHKITKRGQNVTFRCDPISEHNRLYWYRQTLGQGPEFLTYFQNEAQLEKSRLLSDRFSAERPKGSFSTLEIQRTEQGDSAMYLCASSWRSSGSSYNEQFFGPGTRLTVL.

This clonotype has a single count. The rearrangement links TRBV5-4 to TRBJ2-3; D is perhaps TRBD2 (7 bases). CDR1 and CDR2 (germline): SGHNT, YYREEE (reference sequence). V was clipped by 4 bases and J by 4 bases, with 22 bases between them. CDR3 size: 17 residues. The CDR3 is CASSPLGGAGVADTQYF. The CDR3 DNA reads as TGTGCCAGCAGCCCCCTTGGGGGGGCGGGAGTGGCAGATACGCAGTATTTT.

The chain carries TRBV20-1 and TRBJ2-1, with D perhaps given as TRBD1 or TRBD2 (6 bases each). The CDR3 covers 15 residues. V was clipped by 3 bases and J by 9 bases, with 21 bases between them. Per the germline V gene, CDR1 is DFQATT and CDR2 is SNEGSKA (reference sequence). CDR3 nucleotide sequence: TGCAGTGCTAGTGGGGGCAATGTCGGGAGAGTTGAGCAGTTCTTC. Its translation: CSASGGNVGRVEQFF.

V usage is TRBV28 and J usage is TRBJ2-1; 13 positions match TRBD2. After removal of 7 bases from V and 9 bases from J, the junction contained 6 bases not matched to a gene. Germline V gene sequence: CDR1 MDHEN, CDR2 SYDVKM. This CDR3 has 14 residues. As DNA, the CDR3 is TGTGCCAGCACATGGACTAGCGGGAGCGTTGAGCAGTTCTTC. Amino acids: CASTWTSGSVEQFF.

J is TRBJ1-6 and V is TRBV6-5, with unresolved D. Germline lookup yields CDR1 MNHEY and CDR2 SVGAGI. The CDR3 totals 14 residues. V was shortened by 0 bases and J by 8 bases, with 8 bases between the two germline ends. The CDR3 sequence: CASSYSRWDSPLHF. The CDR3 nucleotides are TGTGCCAGCAGTTACTCGAGGTGGGATTCACCCCTCCACTTT.

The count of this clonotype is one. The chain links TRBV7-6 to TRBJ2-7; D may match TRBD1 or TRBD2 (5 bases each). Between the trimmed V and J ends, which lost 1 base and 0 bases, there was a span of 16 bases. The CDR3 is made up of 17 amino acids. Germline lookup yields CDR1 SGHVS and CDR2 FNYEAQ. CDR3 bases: TGTGCCAGCAGCTTAGAGCGGACATCCTACTTCTCCTACGAGCAGTACTTC. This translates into CASSLERTSYFSYEQYF.

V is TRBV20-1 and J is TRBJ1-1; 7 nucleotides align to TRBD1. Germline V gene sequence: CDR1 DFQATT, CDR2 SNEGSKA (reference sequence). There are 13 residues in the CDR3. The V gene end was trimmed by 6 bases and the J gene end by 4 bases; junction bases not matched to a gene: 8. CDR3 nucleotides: TGCAGTGCCAGACTCGACAGGGCCACTGAAGCTTTCTTT. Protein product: CSARLDRATEAFF.

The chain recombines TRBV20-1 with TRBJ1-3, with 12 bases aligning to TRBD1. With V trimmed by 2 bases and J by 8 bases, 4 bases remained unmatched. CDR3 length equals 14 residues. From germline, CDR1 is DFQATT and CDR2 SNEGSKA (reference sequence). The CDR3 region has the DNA TGCAGTGCTAGACCGGGACAGGGGGCAGACACCATATATTTT. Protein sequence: CSARPGQGADTIYF.